This TCR beta chain stems from a study of response to subunit inactivated influenza vaccine. Study-level points and caveats: It was the authors' suggestion that each seasonal influenza vaccination recruits few new T cells.

The CDR3 sequence is 18 residues long. CDR1 is MGHRA and CDR2 is YSYEKL in the germline V gene. The V end lost 2 bases, the J end lost 9 bases, and 23 bases lay between the germline ends. TCRdb re-called the RT-PCR reads with MiXCR, one entry per CDR3 protein. The top ten clones hold 11% of a sample with around 200,000 distinct CDR3 sequences, approximately 8.7% of them seen once. This clonotype was counted a few times. The antigen is unknown. V is TRBV4-1 and J is TRBJ1-6, with TRBD1 as a possible D gene (6 bases). Material: non-naive T cells sorted from PBMCs, obtained on the day of vaccination. The clonotype was recovered from a man aged 50 to 60 who received an inactivated influenza vaccine. Written as DNA, the CDR3 is TGCGCCAGCAGCCAAACGGAGATTAGGGGGGGCACGATTTCACCCCTCCACTTT. This codes for CASSQTEIRGGTISPLHF.